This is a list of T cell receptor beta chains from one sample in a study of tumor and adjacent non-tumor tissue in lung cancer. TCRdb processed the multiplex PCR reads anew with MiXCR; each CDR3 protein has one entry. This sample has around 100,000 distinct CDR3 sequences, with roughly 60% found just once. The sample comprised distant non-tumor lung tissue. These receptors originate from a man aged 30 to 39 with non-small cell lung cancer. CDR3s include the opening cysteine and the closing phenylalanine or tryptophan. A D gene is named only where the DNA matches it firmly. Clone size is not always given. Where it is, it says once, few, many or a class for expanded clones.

TGCGCCAGCAGCCCGGACAGGTCCAAAAACATTCAGTACTTC,CASSPDRSKNIQYF,TRBV5-1,TRBD1,TRBJ2-4,NA
TGCAGCGCCCTGAACCAGCGGTTTACAGTTACGCAGTATTTT,CSALNQRFTVTQYF,TRBV29-1,NA,TRBJ2-3,NA
TGTGCCAGCAGTTACAACTCTGGGGCCAACGTCCTGACTTTC,CASSYNSGANVLTF,TRBV6-2/TRBV6-3,NA,TRBJ2-6,many
TGTGCCAGCAATGAACGGGAGCCGGAGACAGATACGCAGTATTTT,CASNEREPETDTQYF,TRBV6-2/TRBV6-3,NA,TRBJ2-3,NA
TGTGCCACCAGTGAGACAGGGGGTACGCAGTATTTT,CATSETGGTQYF,TRBV24-1,TRBD1,TRBJ2-3,NA
TGTGCCAGCAACTCCTCCGCTGGGAATGAGCAGTTCTTC,CASNSSAGNEQFF,TRBV11-1,NA,TRBJ2-1,NA
TGTGCCAGCAGCCCCCAATGGGAACAGGACACCGGGGAGCTGTTTTTT,CASSPQWEQDTGELFF,TRBV11-3,NA,TRBJ2-2,NA
TGTGCCAGCAGCTTGCCCTCGCAATTACAAGAGACCCAGTACTTC,CASSLPSQLQETQYF,TRBV11-2,NA,TRBJ2-5,many
TGTGCCAATAAACCGACAGGGAAGAATCAGCCCCAGCATTTT,CANKPTGKNQPQHF,TRBV6-5,TRBD1,TRBJ1-5,NA
TGTGCCAGCAGCTTAGTGTGGACACGGAGTTTCGAGCAGTACTTC,CASSLVWTRSFEQYF,TRBV11-2,NA,TRBJ2-7,few
TGCAGTGCTGCCGCATCAGGACTAGCGCTTCACAATGAGCAGTTCTTC,CSAAASGLALHNEQFF,TRBV20-1,TRBD2,TRBJ2-1,NA
TGTGCCAGCAGTCCGGACGTCAGGGCGCATTCACCCCTCCACTTT,CASSPDVRAHSPLHF,TRBV6-5,NA,TRBJ1-6,NA
TGCAATGCTAGAGATTTTTTCATAGCGGGAGCAGATACGGATTATTTT,CNARDFFIAGADTDYF,TRBV20-1,TRBD2,TRBJ2-3,NA
TGTGCCATCACCGACTTCGACAGCGGCGGCGATGGCTACACCTTC,CAITDFDSGGDGYTF,TRBV10-3,NA,TRBJ1-2,many
TGTGCCAGTAGCCGGGACAGGATGATCGCTGAAGCTTTCTTT,CASSRDRMIAEAFF,TRBV11-2,TRBD1,TRBJ1-1,once
TGTGCCACCAGGCCGGATTCGCACACTGACGCTTTCTTT,CATRPDSHTDAFF,TRBV6-2/TRBV6-3,NA,TRBJ1-1,NA
TGTACCAGCAGACGGGGAGGGGGACAAGCTTTCTTT,CTSRRGGGQAFF,TRBV12-3/TRBV12-4,NA,TRBJ1-1,once
TGCAGTGCTAGAGTTGACTTAACCTACGAGCAGTACTTC,CSARVDLTYEQYF,TRBV20-1,NA,TRBJ2-7,NA
TGTGCCAGCAGTTTCTGGGGCCCCAATGAAAAACTGTTTTTT,CASSFWGPNEKLFF,TRBV28,NA,TRBJ1-4,few
TGCAGTGCTAGCGTCACCCAAGAGACCCAGTACTTC,CSASVTQETQYF,TRBV20-1,NA,TRBJ2-5,NA
TGCAGTGCTGCGGGCACATTGAATTCACCCCTCCGCTTT,CSAAGTLNSPLRF,TRBV20-1,NA,TRBJ1-6,NA
NA,CASTIGVGTGNSYELYF,TRBV6-5,NA,TRBJ2-7,NA
TGCGCCAGCAGCCAATTCCCCCGGTTAGGGACAGCCAGCTCTGGGGCCAACGTCCTGACTTTC,CASSQFPRLGTASSGANVLTF,TRBV4-1,TRBD1,TRBJ2-6,many
TGTGCCAGCAGCCGCCCGGGCGGGACACCGGGGACCCAGTACTTC,CASSRPGGTPGTQYF,TRBV5-6,NA,TRBJ2-5,NA
TGCAGTGTCCCCAGGTCAGGGAAGGAGACCCAGTACTTC,CSVPRSGKETQYF,TRBV20-1,NA,TRBJ2-5,NA
TGCGGTGCGGTGGGCGGACTAGGTCTAGATACGCAGTATTTT,CGAVGGLGLDTQYF,TRBV20-1,TRBD2,TRBJ2-3,NA
TGTGCCAGCAGTTTACTAGCGGGAGGAATATACGAGCAGTACTTC,CASSLLAGGIYEQYF,TRBV7-3,TRBD2,TRBJ2-7,NA
TGTGCCAGTAGCCCCCCGGGACTAGCGGGGGCCGGCACAGATACGCAGCATTTT,CASSPPGLAGAGTDTQHF,TRBV5-4,NA,TRBJ1-5,NA
TGCAGTGTCACCACTCCGGGGGGTACAGATACGCAGTATTTT,CSVTTPGGTDTQYF,TRBV20-1,TRBD2,TRBJ2-3,NA
TGTGCCAGCAACTTAGATGGGGGAAGAAGCTACGAGCAGTACTTC,CASNLDGGRSYEQYF,TRBV11-2,NA,TRBJ2-7,NA
TGTGCCAGCAGCCTCTGGGACGGGGCCTACAATGAGCAGTTCTTC,CASSLWDGAYNEQFF,TRBV11-2,NA,TRBJ2-1,NA
TGTGCCAGCAGTTTAAGACCTTCCGGGAATGAAAAACTGTTTTTT,CASSLRPSGNEKLFF,TRBV11-2,NA,TRBJ1-4,NA
TGTGCCAGCAGCTTGTCTTTGCAGGGACTAGATTCCTACGAGCAGTACTTC,CASSLSLQGLDSYEQYF,TRBV5-4,TRBD2,TRBJ2-7,NA
TGTGCCAGCAGTATAAATGTGGCGGTTAGCACAGATACGCAGTATTTT,CASSINVAVSTDTQYF,TRBV28,NA,TRBJ2-3,NA
TGTGCCAGCAGCCCAGACAGGGGCACAGGGGAGCTGTTTTTT,CASSPDRGTGELFF,TRBV6-5,TRBD1,TRBJ2-2,NA
TGTGCCAGCAGCTTTAAAACAGAGTCCTACAATGAGCAGTTCTTC,CASSFKTESYNEQFF,TRBV7-8,NA,TRBJ2-1,NA
TGTGCCAGCAGTGACAGGGACACATATACGCAGTATTTT,CASSDRDTYTQYF,TRBV6-4,NA,TRBJ2-3,NA
TGTGCCAGCGGTTCCAGGGCAGAGACGGGGGGCTATGGCTACACCTTC,CASGSRAETGGYGYTF,TRBV6-5,NA,TRBJ1-2,once
TGTGCCAGCAGCTCCGGTCGGGGTACCGCTGAAGCTTTCTTT,CASSSGRGTAEAFF,TRBV11-3,NA,TRBJ1-1,medium-sized
TGTGCCAGCAGCTTATCGCAGGAGGTATACAATGAGCAGTTCTTC,CASSLSQEVYNEQFF,TRBV11-3,NA,TRBJ2-1,few
TGCCGACTAGCGGGGGGGTCCGTTCCTCGGGATGAGCATTTCTTC,CRLAGGSVPRDEHFF,TRBV20-1,TRBD2,TRBJ2-1,NA
TGCAGTCCTAGAGTTCATAGCTCCTACGAGCAGTACTTC,CSPRVHSSYEQYF,TRBV20-1,NA,TRBJ2-7,NA
TGCAGTGCTAGAGGATCCCGTGACGGAGGCACTAGGGGCAATCAGCCCCAGTATTTT,CSARGSRDGGTRGNQPQYF,TRBV20-1,NA,TRBJ2-3,NA
TGTTCCAGCAACCAAGGACTAGCGGGAGGCTACGAGCAGTACTTC,CSSNQGLAGGYEQYF,TRBV4-2,TRBD2,TRBJ2-7,NA
TGCCCCAGCAGCCAAGAACAGTCTAGCGATATCTCCTATGAGCAGTACTTC,CPSSQEQSSDISYEQYF,TRBV4-3,NA,TRBJ2-7,NA
TGCAGCGTTGGTACGCGGGGGGGGGCAGATACGCAGTATTTT,CSVGTRGGADTQYF,TRBV29-1,TRBD2,TRBJ2-3,many
TGTGTCAGCAGCTTAAGGACGGTCCCCCGGAGTGAAGAACTGTTTTTT,CVSSLRTVPRSEELFF,TRBV11-2,NA,TRBJ1-4,NA
TGTGCCAGCAGCTTTGCCAGGGAAGAGACCCAGTACTTC,CASSFAREETQYF,TRBV7-8,NA,TRBJ2-5,NA
TGCAGTACAAAATACAACCGGGCATATAATTCACACCTCCACTTT,CSTKYNRAYNSHLHF,TRBV20-1,NA,TRBJ1-6,NA
TGTGCCAGCAGTGACCTACATGGACAGGGACTAGTTTATAGCTACACCTTC,CASSDLHGQGLVYSYTF,TRBV12-3/TRBV12-4,TRBD1,TRBJ1-2,NA
TGTGTCAGCAGCGAACAGGGGAGTGAGCAGTTCTTC,CVSSEQGSEQFF,TRBV5-6,TRBD1,TRBJ2-1,once
TGCGCCAGCAGATCGGATCTAGCGGGTTTAGATACGCAGTATTTT,CASRSDLAGLDTQYF,TRBV10-2,TRBD2,TRBJ2-3,NA
TGTGCCAGTAGTATCCGTCTGACAGGGCTTAACACTGAAGCTTTCTTT,CASSIRLTGLNTEAFF,TRBV19,TRBD1,TRBJ1-1,few
TGTGCCAGCAGTTTGCCAGACCGGGAGACCCAGTACTTC,CASSLPDRETQYF,TRBV12-3/TRBV12-4,NA,TRBJ2-5,NA
TGTGCCAGCAGCTTAGACCCTGCCACAAATACGCAATATTTT,CASSLDPATNTQYF,TRBV11-2,NA,TRBJ2-3,NA